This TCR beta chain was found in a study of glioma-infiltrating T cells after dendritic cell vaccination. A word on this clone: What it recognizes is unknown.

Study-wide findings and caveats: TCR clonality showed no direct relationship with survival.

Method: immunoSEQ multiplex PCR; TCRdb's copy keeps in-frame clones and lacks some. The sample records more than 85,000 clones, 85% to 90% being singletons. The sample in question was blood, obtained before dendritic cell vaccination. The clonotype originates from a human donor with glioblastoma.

CDR3 protein: CASSPGQASEAFF. The DNA for the CDR3 is TGTGCCAGCTCACCGGGACAGGCCAGTGAAGCTTTCTTT. The chain recombines TRBV18 with TRBJ1-1, with TRBD1 matching 8 bases. Germline V gives CDR1 KGHSH, CDR2 LQKENI. The CDR3 has 13 amino acids. V shed 3 bases and J 7 bases; nucleotides not matched to a gene: 4.